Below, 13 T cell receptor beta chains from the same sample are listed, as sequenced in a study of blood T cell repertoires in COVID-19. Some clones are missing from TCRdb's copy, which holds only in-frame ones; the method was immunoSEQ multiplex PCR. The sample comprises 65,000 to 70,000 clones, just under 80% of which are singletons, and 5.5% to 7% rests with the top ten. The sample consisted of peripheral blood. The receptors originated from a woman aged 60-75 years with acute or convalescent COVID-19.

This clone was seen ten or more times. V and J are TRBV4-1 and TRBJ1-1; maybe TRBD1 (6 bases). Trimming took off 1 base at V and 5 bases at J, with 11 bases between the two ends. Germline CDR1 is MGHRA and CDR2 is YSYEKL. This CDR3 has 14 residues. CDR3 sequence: CASSQGQGQTEAFF. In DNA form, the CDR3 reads TGCGCCAGCAGCCAAGGGCAGGGGCAGACTGAAGCTTTCTTT.

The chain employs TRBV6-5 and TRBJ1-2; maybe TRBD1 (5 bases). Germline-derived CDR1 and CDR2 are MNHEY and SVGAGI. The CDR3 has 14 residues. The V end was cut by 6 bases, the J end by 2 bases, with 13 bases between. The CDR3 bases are TGTGCCAGCAGCCCCGGGGGGGGGAACTATGGCTACACCTTC. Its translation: CASSPGGGNYGYTF.

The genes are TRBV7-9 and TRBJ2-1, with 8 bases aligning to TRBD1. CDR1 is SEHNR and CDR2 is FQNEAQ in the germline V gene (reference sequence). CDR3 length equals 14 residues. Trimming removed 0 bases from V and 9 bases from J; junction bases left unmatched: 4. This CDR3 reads CASSLAGQAGEQFF. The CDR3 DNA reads TGTGCCAGCAGCTTAGCGGGACAGGCGGGTGAGCAGTTCTTC.

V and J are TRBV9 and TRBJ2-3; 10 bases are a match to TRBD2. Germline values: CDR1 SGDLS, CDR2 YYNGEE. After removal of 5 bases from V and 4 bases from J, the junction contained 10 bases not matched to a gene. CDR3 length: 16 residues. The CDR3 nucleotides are TGTGCCAGCAGTGGGTCTAGCGGGGGACAATCAGATACGCAGTATTTT. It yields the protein CASSGSSGGQSDTQYF.

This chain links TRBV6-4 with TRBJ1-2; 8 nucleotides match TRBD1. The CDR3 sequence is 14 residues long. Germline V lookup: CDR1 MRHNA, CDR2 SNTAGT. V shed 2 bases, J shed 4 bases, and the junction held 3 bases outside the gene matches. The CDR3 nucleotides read TGTGCCAGCAGTGACGGACAGGGAACCTATGGCTACACCTTC. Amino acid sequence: CASSDGQGTYGYTF.

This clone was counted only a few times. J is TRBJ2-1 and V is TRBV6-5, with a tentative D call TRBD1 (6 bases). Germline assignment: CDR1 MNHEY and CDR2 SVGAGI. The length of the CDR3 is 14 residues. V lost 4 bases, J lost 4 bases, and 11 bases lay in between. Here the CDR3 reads CASSSPDSYNEQFF. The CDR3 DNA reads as TGTGCCAGCAGTTCCCCGGACAGTTACAATGAGCAGTTCTTC.

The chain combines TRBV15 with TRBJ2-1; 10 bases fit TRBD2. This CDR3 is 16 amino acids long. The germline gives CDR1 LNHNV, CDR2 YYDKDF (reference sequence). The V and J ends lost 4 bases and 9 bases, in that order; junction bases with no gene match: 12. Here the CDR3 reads CATSTRAGGVRGEQFF. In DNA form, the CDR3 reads TGTGCCACCAGCACCCGAGCGGGGGGGGTGAGGGGTGAGCAGTTCTTC.

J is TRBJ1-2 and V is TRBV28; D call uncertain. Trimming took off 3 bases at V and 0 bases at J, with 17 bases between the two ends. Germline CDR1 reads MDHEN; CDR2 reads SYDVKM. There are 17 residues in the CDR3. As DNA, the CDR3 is TGTGCCAGCAGTTTTCCCCTCCAGTGGGAGGCTAACTATGGCTACACCTTC. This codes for CASSFPLQWEANYGYTF.

CDR3 sequence (DNA): TGTGCCATCAGTGAGGGGCAGGGCAGTTCACCCCTCCACTTT. Translation gives CAISEGQGSSPLHF. The rearrangement uses TRBV10-3 and TRBJ1-6; possibly TRBD1 for D (5 bases). V lost 2 bases and J 9 bases, leaving 11 bases between the germline ends. The CDR3 covers 14 residues. Germline-derived CDR1 and CDR2 are ENHRY and SYGVKD.

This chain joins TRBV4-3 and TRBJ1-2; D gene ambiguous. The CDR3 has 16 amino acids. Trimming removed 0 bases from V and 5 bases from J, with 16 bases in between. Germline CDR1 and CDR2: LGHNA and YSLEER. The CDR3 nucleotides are TGCGCCAGCAGCCAAGAGGGGAGCCAGGCTCCTTATGGCTACACCTTC. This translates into CASSQEGSQAPYGYTF.

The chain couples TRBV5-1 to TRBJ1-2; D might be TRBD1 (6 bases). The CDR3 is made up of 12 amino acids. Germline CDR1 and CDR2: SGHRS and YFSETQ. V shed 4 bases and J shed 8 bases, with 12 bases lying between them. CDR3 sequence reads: CASSPNRDGYTF. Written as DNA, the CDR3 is TGCGCCAGCAGCCCCAACAGGGACGGCTACACCTTC.

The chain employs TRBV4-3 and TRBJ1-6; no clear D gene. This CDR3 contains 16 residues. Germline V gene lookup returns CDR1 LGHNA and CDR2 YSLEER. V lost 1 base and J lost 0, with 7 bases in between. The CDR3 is CASSQGRSSYNSPLHF. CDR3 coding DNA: TGCGCCAGCAGCCAAGGGCGGAGCTCCTATAATTCACCCCTCCACTTT.

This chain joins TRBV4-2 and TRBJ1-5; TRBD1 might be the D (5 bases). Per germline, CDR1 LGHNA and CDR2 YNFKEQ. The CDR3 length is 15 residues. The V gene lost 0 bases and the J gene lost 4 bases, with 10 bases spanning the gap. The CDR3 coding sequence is TGTGCCAGCAGCCAAGACCCGACAGAGAATCAGCCCCAGCATTTT. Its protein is CASSQDPTENQPQHF.